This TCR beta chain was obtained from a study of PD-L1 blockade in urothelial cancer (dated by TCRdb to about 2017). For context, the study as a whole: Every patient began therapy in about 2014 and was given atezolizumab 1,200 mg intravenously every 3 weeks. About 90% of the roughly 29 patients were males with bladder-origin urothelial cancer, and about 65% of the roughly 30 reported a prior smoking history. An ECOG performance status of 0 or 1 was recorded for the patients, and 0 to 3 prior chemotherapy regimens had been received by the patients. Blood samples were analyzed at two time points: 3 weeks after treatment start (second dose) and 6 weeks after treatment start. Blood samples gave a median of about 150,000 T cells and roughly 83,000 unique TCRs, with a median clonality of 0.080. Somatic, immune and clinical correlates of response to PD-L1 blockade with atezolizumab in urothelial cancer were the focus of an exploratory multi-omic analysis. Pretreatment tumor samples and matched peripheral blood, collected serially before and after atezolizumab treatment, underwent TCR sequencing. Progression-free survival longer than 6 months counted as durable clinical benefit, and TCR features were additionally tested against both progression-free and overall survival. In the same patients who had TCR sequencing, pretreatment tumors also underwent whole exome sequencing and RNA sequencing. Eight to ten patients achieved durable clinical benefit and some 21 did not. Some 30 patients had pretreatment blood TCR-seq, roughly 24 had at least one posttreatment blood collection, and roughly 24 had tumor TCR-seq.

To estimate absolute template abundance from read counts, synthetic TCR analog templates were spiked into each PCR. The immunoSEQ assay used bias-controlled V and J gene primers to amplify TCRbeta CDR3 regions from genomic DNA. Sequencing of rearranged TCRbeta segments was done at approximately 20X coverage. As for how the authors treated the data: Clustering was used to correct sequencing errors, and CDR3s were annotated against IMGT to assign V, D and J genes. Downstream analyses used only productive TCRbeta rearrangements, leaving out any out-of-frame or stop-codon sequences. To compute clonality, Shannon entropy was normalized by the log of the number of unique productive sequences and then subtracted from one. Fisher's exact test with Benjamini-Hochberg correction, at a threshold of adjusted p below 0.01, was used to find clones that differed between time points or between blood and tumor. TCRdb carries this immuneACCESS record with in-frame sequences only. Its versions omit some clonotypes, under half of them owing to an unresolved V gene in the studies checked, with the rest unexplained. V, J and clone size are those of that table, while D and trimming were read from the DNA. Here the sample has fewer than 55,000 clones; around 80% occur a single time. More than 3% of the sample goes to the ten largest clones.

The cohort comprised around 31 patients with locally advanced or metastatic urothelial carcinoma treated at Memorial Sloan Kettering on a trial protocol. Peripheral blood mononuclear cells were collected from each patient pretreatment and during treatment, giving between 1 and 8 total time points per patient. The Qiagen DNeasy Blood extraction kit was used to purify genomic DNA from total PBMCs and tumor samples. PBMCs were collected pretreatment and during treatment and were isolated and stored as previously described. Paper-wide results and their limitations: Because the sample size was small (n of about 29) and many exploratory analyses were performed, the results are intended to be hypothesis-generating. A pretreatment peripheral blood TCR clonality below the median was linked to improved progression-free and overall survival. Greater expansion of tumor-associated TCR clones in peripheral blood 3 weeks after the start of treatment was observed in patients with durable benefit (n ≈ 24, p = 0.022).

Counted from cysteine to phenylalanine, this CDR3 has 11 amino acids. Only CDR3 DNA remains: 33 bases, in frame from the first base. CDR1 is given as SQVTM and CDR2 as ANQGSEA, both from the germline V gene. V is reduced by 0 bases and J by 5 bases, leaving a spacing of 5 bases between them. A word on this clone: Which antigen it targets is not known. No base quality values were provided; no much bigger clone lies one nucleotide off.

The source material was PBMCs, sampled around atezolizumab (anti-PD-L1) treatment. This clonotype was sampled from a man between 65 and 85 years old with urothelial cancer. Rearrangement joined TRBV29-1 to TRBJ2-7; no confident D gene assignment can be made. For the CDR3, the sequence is CSVEEADEQYF. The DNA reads TGCAGCGTTGAAGAGGCGGACGAGCAGTACTTC.